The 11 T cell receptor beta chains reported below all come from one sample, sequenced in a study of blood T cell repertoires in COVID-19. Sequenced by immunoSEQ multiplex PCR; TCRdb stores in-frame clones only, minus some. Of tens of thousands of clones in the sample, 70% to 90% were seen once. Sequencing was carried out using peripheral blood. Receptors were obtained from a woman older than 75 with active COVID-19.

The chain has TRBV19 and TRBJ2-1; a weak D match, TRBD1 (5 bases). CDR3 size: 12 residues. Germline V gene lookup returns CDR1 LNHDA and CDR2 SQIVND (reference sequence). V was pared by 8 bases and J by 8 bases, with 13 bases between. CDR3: CASGKGKYEQFF. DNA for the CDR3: TGTGCCAGTGGCAAGGGGAAATATGAGCAGTTCTTC. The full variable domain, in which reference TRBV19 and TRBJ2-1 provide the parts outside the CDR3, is DGGITQSPKYLFRKEGQNVTLSCEQNLNHDAMYWYRQDPGQGLRLIYYSQIVNDFQKGDIAEGYSVSREKKESFPLTVTSAQKNPTAFYLCASGKGKYEQFFGPGTRLTVL.

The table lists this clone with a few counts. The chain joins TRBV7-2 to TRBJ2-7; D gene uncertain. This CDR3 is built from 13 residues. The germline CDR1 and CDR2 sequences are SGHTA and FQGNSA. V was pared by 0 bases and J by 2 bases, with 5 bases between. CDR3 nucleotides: TGTGCCAGCAGCTTAGCCTTAGCCTACGAGCAGTACTTC. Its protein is CASSLALAYEQYF.

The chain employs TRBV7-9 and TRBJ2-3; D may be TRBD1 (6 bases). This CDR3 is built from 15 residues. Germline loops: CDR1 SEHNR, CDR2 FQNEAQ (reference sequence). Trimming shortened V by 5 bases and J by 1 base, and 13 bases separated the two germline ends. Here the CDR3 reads CASSPAPGGTDTQYF. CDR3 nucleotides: TGTGCCAGCAGCCCCGCCCCAGGGGGCACAGATACGCAGTATTTT.

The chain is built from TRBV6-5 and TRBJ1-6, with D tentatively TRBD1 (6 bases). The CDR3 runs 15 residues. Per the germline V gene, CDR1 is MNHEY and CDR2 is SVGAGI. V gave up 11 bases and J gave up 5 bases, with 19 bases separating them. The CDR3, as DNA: TGTGCCGGACGAAACAGGGATGGGAATAATTCACCCCTCCACTTT. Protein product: CAGRNRDGNNSPLHF.

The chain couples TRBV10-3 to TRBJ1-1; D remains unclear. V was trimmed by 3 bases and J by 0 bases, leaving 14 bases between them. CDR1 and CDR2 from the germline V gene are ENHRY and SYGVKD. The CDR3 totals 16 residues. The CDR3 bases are TGTGCCATCAGTGATTTGGGTGGGAGGATGAACACTGAAGCTTTCTTT. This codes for CAISDLGGRMNTEAFF.

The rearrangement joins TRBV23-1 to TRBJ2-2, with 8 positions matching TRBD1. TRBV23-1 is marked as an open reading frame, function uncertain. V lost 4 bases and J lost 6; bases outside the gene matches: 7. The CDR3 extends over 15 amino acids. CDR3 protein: CASSRNRGIPGELFF. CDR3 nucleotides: TGCGCCAGCAGTCGAAACAGGGGGATCCCCGGGGAGCTGTTTTTT.

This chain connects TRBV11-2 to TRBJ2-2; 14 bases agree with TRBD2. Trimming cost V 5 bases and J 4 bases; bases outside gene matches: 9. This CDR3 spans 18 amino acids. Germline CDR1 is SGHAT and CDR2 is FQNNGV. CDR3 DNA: TGTGCCAGCAGCCCCAGACTAGCGGGGGGGCCGGGCACCGGGGAGCTGTTTTTT. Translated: CASSPRLAGGPGTGELFF.

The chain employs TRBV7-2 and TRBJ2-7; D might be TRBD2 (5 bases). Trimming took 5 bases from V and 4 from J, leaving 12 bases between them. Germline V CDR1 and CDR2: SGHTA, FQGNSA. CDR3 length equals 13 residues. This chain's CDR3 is CASSPRPGYEQYF. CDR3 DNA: TGTGCCAGCAGCCCCCGCCCGGGGTACGAGCAGTACTTC.

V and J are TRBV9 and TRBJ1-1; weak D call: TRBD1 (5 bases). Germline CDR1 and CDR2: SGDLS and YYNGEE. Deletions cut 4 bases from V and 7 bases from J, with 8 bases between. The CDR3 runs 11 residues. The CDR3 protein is CASSLDIEAFF. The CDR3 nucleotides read TGTGCCAGCAGCTTGGACATTGAAGCTTTCTTT.

CDR3 amino acids: CAWKSVADTQYF. Here the CDR3 DNA reads TGTGCCTGGAAAAGCGTGGCAGATACGCAGTATTTT. This chain joins TRBV30 and TRBJ2-3; no reliable D call. Germline V CDR1 and CDR2: GTSNPN, SVGIG (reference sequence). Trimming stripped 4 bases from V and 4 bases from J, with 9 bases between. This CDR3 has 12 residues.

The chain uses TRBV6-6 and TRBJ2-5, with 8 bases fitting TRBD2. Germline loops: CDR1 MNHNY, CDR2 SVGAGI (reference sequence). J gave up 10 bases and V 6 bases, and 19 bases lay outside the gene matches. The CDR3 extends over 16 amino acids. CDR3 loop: CASRTGGTSFWGGQYF. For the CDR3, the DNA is TGTGCCAGCAGAACGGGGGGGACCTCCTTCTGGGGTGGCCAGTACTTC.